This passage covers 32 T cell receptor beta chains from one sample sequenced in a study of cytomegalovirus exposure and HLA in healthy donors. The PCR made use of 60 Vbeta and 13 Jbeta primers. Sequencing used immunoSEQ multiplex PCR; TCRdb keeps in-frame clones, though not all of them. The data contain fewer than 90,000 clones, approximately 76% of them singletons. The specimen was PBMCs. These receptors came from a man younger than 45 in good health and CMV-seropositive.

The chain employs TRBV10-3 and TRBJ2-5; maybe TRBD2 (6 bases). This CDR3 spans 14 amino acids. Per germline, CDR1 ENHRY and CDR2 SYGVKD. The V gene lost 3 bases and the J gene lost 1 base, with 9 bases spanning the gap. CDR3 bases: TGTGCCATCAGTGATGAGACTAGCCAAGAGACCCAGTACTTC. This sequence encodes CAISDETSQETQYF.

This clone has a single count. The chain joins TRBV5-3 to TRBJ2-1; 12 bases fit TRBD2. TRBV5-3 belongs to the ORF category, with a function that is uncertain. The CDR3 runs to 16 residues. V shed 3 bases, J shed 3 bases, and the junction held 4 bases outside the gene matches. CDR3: CARSSRLAGDYNEQFF. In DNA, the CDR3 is TGTGCCAGAAGCTCCCGACTAGCGGGGGACTACAATGAGCAGTTCTTC.

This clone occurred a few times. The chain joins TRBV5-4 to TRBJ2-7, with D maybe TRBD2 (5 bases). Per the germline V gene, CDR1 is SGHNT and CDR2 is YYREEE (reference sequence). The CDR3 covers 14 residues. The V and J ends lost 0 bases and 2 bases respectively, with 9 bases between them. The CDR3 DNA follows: TGTGCCAGCAGCTTGGGCGGGTTCCCCTACGAGCAGTACTTC. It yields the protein CASSLGGFPYEQYF. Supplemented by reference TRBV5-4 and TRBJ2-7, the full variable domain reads ETGVTQSPTHLIKTRGQQVTLRCSSQSGHNTVSWYQQALGQGPQFIFQYYREEENGRGNFPPRFSGLQFPNYSSELNVNALELDDSALYLCASSLGGFPYEQYFGPGTRLTVT.

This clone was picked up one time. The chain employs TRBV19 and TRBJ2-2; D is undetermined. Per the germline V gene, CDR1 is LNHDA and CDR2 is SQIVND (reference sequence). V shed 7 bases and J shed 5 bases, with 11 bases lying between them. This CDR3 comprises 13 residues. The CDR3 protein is CASNSALTGELFF. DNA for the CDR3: TGTGCCAGTAACTCTGCCTTAACCGGGGAGCTGTTTTTT.

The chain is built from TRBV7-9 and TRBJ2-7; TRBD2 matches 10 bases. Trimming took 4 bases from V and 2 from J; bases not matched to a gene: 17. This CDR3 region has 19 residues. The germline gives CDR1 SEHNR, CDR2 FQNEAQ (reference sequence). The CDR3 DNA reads TGTGCCAGCAGCTCCCCCATTGACCCCCGACTAGCGGGCCCCTACGAGCAGTACTTC. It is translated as CASSSPIDPRLAGPYEQYF. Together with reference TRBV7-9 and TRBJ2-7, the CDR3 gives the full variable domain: DTGVSQNPRHKITKRGQNVTFRCDPISEHNRLYWYRQTLGQGPEFLTYFQNEAQLEKSRLLSDRFSAERPKGSFSTLEIQRTEQGDSAMYLCASSSPIDPRLAGPYEQYFGPGTRLTVT.

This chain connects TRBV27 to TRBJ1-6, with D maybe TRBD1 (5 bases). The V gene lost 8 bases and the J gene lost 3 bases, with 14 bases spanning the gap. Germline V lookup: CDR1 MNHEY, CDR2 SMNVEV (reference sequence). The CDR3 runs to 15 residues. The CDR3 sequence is CASAIATDYNSPLHF. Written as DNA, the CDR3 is TGTGCCAGCGCCATTGCGACAGACTATAATTCACCCCTCCACTTT.

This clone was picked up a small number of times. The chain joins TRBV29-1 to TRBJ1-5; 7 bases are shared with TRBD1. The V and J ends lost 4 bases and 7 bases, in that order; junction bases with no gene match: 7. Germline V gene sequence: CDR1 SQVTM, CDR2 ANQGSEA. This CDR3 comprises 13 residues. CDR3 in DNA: TGCAGCGTTGTTGACAGGGCGGGGCAGCCCCAGCATTTT. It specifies CSVVDRAGQPQHF.

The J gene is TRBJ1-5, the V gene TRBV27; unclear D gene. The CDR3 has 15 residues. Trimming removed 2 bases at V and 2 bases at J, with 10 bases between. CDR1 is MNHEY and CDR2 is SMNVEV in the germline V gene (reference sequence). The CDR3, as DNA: TGTGCCAGCAGTTTAATGGGCTATGGCAATCAGCCCCAGCATTTT. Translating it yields CASSLMGYGNQPQHF.

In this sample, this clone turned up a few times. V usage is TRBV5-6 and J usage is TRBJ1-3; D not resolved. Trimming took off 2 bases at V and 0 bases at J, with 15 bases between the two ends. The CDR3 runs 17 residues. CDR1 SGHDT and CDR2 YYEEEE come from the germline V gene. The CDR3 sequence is CASSLWATPSSGNTIYF. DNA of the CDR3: TGTGCCAGCAGCTTATGGGCCACTCCGAGCTCTGGAAACACCATATATTTT.

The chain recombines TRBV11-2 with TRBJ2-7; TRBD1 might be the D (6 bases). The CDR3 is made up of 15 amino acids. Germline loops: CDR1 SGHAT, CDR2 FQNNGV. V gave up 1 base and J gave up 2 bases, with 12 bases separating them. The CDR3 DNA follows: TGTGCCAGCAGCTTAGTCCAGGGGTCAACCTACGAGCAGTACTTC. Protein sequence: CASSLVQGSTYEQYF. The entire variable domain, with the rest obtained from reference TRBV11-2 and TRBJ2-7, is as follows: EAGVAQSPRYKIIEKRQSVAFWCNPISGHATLYWYQQILGQGPKLLIQFQNNGVVDDSQLPKDRFSAERLKGVDSTLKIQPAKLEDSAVYLCASSLVQGSTYEQYFGPGTRLTVT.

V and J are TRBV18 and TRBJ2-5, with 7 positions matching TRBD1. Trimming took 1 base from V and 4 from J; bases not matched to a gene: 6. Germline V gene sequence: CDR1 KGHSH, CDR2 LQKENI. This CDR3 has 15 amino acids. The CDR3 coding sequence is TGTGCCAGCTCACCACGGGACAGCTATCCAGAGACCCAGTACTTC. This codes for CASSPRDSYPETQYF.

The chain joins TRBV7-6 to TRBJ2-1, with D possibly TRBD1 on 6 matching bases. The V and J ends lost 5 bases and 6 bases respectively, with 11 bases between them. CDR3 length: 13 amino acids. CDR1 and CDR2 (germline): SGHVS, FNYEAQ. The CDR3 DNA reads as TGTGCCAGCAGCAATGGACAGAGCAATGAGCAGTTCTTC. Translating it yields CASSNGQSNEQFF.

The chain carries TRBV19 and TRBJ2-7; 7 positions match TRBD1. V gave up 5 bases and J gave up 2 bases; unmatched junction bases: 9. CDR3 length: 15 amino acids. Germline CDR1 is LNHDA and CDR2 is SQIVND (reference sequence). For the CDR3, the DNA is TGTGCCAGTAGTCGGGACAGCCCCGGGGCCTACGAGCAGTACTTC. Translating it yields CASSRDSPGAYEQYF.

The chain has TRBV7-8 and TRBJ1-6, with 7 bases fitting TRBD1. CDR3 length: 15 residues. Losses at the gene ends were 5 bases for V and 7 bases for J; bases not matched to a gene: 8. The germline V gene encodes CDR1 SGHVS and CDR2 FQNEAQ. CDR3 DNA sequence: TGTGCCAGCAGCACAACAGGGGAACGGAATTCACCCCTCCACTTT. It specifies CASSTTGERNSPLHF. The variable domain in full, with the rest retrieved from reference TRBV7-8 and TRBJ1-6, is GAGVSQSPRYKVAKRGQDVALRCDPISGHVSLFWYQQALGQGPEFLTYFQNEAQLDKSGLPSDRFFAERPEGSVSTLKIQRTQQEDSAVYLCASSTTGERNSPLHFGNGTRLTVT.

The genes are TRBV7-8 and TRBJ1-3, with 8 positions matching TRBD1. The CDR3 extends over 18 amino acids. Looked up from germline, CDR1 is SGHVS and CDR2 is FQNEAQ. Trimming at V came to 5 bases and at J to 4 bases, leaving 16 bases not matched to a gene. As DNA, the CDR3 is TGTGCCAGCAGCACCCGCGGATGGACAGGGCTCTCGGGAAACACCATATATTTT. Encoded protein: CASSTRGWTGLSGNTIYF.

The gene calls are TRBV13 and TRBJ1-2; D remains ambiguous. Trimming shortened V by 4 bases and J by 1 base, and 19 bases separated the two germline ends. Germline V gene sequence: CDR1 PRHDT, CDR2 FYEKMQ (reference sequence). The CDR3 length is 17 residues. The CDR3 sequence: CASSSLRGAGGNYGYTF. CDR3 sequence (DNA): TGTGCCAGCAGCTCCCTTAGAGGAGCGGGCGGTAACTATGGCTACACCTTC. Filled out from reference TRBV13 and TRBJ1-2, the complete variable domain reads AAGVIQSPRHLIKEKRETATLKCYPIPRHDTVYWYQQGPGQDPQFLISFYEKMQSDKGSIPDRFSAQQFSDYHSELNMSSLELGDSALYFCASSSLRGAGGNYGYTFGSGTRLTVV.

CDR3 DNA sequence: TGTGCCAGCAGCCCCCCTCGCGGGCTAGATGGCACAGATACGCAGTATTTT. Translated: CASSPPRGLDGTDTQYF. This sequence joins TRBV21-1 and TRBJ2-3; TRBD2, the table's D call, lacks a check against the DNA. TRBV21-1 is noted as a pseudogene. CDR3 length: 17 amino acids.

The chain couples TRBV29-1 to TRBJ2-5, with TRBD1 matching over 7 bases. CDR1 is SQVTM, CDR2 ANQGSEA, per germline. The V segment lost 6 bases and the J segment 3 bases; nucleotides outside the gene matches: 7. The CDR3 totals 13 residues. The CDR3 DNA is TGCAGCGTGAGAAGGGGGCGCGAAGAGACCCAGTACTTC. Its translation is CSVRRGREETQYF.

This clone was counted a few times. The CDR3 sequence: CASSFLTGDTEAFF. The CDR3 bases are TGTGCCAGCAGCTTCCTGACAGGGGACACTGAAGCTTTCTTT. The rearrangement uses TRBV7-9 and TRBJ1-1, with TRBD1 identical over 8 bases. The junction had 3 bases not matched to a gene; V was cut back by 3 bases and J by 3 bases. Germline V CDR1 and CDR2: SEHNR, FQNEAQ (reference sequence). The CDR3 is 14 residues long.

The CDR3 protein is CAISESAGGPDEQFF. The CDR3 nucleotides read TGTGCCATCAGTGAGTCAGCGGGGGGGCCCGATGAGCAGTTCTTC. V is TRBV10-3 and J is TRBJ2-1; TRBD2 agrees at 10 bases. Trimming cost V 0 bases and J 8 bases; bases outside gene matches: 4. CDR1 ENHRY and CDR2 SYGVKD come from the germline V gene. The CDR3 is made up of 15 amino acids.

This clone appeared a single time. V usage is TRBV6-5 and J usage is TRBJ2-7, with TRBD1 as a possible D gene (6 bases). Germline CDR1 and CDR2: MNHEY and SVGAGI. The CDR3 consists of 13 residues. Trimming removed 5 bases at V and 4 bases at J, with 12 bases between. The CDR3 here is CASSPLTGYEQYF. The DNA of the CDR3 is TGTGCCAGCAGTCCCCTCACAGGGTACGAGCAGTACTTC.

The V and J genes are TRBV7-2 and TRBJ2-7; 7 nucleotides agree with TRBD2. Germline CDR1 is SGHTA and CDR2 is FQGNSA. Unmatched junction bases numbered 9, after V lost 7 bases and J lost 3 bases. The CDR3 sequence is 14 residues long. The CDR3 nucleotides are TGTGCCAGCACCCCGCTCGGGGACTACTACGAGCAGTACTTC. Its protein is CASTPLGDYYEQYF.

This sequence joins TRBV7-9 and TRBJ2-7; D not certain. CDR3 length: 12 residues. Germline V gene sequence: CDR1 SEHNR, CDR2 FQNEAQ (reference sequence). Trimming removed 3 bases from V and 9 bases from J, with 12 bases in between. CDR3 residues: CASSFLSDRQYF. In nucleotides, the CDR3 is TGTGCCAGCAGCTTTCTCTCCGATAGGCAGTACTTC.

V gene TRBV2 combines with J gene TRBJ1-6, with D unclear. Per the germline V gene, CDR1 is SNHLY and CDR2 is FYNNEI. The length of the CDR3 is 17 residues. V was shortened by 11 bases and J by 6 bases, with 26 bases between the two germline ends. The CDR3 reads CAYSSGRPETFNSPLHF. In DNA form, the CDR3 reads TGTGCCTACAGCTCTGGCAGGCCCGAAACGTTTAATTCACCCCTCCACTTT.

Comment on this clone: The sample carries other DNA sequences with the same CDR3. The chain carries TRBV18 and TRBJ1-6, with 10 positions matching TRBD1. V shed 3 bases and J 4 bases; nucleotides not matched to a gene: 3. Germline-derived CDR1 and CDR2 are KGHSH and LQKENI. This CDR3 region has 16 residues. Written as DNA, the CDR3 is TGTGCCAGCTCACCGACAGGGGGCGAATATAATTCACCCCTCCACTTT. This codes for CASSPTGGEYNSPLHF.

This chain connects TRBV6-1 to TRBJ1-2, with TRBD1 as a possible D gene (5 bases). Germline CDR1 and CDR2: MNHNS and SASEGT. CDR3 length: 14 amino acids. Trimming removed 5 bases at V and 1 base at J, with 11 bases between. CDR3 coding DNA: TGTGCCAGCAGTTATTCCGGGGGTAACTATGGCTACACCTTC. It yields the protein CASSYSGGNYGYTF.

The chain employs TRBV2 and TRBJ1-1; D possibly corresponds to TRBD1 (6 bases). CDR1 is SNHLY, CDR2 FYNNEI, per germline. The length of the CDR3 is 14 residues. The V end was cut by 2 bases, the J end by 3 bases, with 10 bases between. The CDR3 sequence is CASSETGQYTEAFF. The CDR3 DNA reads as TGTGCCAGCAGTGAAACAGGGCAGTACACTGAAGCTTTCTTT.

CDR3 in DNA: TGTGCCAGCAGTTTAGAGCGGGCTGGCACCGGGGAGCTGTTTTTT. It is translated as CASSLERAGTGELFF. The chain is built from TRBV28 and TRBJ2-2; tentative D call: TRBD2 (6 bases). Germline CDR1 is MDHEN and CDR2 is SYDVKM. V lost 2 bases, J lost 4 bases, and 11 bases lay in between. The CDR3 is 15 amino acids.

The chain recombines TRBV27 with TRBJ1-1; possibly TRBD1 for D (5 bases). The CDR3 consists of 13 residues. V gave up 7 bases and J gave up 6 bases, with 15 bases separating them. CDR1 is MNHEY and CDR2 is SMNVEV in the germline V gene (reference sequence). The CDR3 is CASTQTGLAEAFF. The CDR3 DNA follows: TGTGCCAGCACTCAAACAGGATTGGCTGAAGCTTTCTTT.

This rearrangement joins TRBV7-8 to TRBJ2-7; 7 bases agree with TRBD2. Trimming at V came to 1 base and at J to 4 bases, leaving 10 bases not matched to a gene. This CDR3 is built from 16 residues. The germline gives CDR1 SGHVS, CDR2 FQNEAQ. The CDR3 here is CASSLEAGIPRYEQYF. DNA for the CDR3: TGTGCCAGCAGCTTAGAAGCGGGAATACCGAGGTACGAGCAGTACTTC.

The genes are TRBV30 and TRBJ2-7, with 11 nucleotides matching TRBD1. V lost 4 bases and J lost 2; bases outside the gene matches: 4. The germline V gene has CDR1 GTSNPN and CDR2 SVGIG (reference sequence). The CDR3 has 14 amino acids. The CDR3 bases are TGTGCCTGGAACGGACAGGGGGCCCCCTACGAGCAGTACTTC. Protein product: CAWNGQGAPYEQYF.

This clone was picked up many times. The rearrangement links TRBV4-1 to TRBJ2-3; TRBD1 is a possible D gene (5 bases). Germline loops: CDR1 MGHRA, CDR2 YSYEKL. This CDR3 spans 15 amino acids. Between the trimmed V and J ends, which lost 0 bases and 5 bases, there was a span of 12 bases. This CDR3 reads CASSQDGAARDTQYF. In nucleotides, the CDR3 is TGCGCCAGCAGCCAAGATGGGGCGGCGAGAGATACGCAGTATTTT.